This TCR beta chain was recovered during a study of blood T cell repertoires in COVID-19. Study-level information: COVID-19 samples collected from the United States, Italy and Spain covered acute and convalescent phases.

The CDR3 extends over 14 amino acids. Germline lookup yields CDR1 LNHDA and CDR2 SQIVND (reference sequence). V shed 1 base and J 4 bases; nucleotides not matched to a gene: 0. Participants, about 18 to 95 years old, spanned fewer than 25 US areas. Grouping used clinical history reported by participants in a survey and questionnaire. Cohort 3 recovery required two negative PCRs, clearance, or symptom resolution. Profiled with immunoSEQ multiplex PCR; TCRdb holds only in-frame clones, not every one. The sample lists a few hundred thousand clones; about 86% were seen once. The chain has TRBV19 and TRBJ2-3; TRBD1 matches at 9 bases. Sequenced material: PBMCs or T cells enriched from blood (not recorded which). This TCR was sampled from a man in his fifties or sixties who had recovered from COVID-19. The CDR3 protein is CASSIGQGADTQYF. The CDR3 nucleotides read TGTGCCAGTAGTATAGGACAGGGGGCAGATACGCAGTATTTT. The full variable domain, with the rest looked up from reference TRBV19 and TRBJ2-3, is DGGITQSPKYLFRKEGQNVTLSCEQNLNHDAMYWYRQDPGQGLRLIYYSQIVNDFQKGDIAEGYSVSREKKESFPLTVTSAQKNPTAFYLCASSIGQGADTQYFGPGTRLTVL.